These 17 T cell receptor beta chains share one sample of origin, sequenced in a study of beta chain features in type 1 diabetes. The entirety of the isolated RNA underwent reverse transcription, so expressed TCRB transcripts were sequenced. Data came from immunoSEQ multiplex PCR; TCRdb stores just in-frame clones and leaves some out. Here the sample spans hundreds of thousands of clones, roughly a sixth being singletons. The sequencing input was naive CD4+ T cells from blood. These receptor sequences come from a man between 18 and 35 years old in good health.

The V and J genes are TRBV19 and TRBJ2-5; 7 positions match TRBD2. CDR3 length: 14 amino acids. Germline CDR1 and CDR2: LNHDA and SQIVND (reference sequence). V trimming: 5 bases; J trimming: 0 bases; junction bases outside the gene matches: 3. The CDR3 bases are TGTGCCAGTAGTTCGGGACTATACCAAGAGACCCAGTACTTC. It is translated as CASSSGLYQETQYF.

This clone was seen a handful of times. CDR3 residues: CASSSATRTSEREQYF. The CDR3, as DNA: TGTGCCAGCAGCTCCGCCACCCGGACTAGCGAAAGAGAGCAGTACTTC. This chain links TRBV7-3 with TRBJ2-7, with 9 bases that match TRBD2. CDR1 SGHTA and CDR2 FQGTGA come from the germline V gene. This CDR3 region has 16 residues. Unmatched junction bases numbered 14, after V lost 4 bases and J lost 7 bases.

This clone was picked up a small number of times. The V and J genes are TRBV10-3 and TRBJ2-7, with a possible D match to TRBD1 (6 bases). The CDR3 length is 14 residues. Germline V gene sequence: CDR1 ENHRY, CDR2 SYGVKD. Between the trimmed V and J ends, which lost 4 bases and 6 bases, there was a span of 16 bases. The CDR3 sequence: CAISGLQGSGEQYF. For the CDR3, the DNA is TGTGCCATCAGTGGGTTACAGGGATCGGGCGAGCAGTACTTC.

For the CDR3, the DNA is TGTGCCAGCAGCCCCGGGACAGGGGAGGATCGCGAGCAGTACTTC. Its protein is CASSPGTGEDREQYF. The rearrangement links TRBV9 to TRBJ2-7; 10 bases match TRBD1. The CDR3 contains 15 residues. Germline trimming cut 4 bases from V and 6 bases from J; bases unmatched to any gene: 10. CDR1 and CDR2 from the germline V gene are SGDLS and YYNGEE.

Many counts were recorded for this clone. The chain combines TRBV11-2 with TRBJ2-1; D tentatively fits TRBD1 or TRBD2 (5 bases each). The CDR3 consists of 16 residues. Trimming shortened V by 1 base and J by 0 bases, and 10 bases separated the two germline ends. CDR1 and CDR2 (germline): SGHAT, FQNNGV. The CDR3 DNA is TGTGCCAGCAGCTTAGTCAAGGGGAGCTCCTACAATGAGCAGTTCTTC. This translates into CASSLVKGSSYNEQFF.

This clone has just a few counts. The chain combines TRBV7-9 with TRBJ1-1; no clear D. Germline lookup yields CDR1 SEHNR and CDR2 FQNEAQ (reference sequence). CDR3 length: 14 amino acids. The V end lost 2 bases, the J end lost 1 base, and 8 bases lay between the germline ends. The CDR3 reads CASSLSPANTEAFF. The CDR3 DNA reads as TGTGCCAGCAGCTTAAGTCCGGCGAACACTGAAGCTTTCTTT.

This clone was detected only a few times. CDR3 bases: TGTGCCAGCAAGCTAAGGACAGGGGGAGCCCCCTACGAGCAGTACTTC. Amino acids: CASKLRTGGAPYEQYF. The chain employs TRBV28 and TRBJ2-7; 10 bases are a match to TRBD1. The CDR3 totals 16 residues. Trimming removed 7 bases from V and 2 bases from J; junction bases left unmatched: 11. Germline V lookup: CDR1 MDHEN, CDR2 SYDVKM.

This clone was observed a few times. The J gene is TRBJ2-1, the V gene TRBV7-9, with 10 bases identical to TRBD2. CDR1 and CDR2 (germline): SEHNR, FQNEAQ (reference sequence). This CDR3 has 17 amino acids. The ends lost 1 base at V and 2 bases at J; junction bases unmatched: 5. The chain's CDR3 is CASSLGLAGVAYNEQFF. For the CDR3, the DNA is TGTGCCAGCAGCTTAGGGCTAGCGGGAGTTGCCTACAATGAGCAGTTCTTC.

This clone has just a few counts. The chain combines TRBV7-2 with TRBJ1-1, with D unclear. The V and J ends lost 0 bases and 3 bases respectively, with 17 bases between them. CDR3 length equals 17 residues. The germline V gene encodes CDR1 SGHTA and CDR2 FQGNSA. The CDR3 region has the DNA TGTGCCAGCAGCTTAGCGGTCGCCAGAACAGCCCACACTGAAGCTTTCTTT. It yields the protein CASSLAVARTAHTEAFF.

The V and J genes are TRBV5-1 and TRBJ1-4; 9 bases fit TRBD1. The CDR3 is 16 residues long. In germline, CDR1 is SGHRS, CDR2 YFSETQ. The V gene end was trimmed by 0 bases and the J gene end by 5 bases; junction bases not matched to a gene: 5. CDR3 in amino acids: CASSLEPGTGNEKLFF. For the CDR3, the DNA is TGCGCCAGCAGCTTGGAACCAGGGACAGGGAATGAAAAACTGTTTTTT.

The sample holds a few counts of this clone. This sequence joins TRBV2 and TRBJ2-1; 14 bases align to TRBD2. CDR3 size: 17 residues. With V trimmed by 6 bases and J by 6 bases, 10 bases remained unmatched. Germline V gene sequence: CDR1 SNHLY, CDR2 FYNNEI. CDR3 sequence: CASSALTSGRAFNEQFF. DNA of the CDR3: TGTGCCAGCAGCGCACTGACTAGCGGGAGGGCCTTCAATGAGCAGTTCTTC.

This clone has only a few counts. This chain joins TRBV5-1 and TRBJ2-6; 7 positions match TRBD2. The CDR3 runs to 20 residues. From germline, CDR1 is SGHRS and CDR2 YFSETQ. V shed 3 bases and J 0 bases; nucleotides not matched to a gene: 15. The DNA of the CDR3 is TGCGCCAGCAGCTGGCTTAAGCGGGACTCACATAGCTCTGGGGCCAACGTCCTGACTTTC. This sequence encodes CASSWLKRDSHSSGANVLTF.

CDR3 residues: CASRGVQGRFTEAFF. The CDR3 nucleotides are TGTGCCAGCAGAGGCGTACAGGGTCGATTCACTGAAGCTTTCTTT. The chain couples TRBV27 to TRBJ1-1; D may be TRBD1 (6 bases). V lost 6 bases, J lost 4 bases, and 18 bases lay in between. The CDR3 has 15 residues. The V gene's germline CDR1 is MNHEY and CDR2 SMNVEV (reference sequence).

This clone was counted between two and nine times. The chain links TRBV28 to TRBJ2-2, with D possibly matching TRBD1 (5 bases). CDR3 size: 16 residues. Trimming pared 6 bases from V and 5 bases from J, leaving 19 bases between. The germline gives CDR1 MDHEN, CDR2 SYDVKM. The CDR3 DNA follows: TGTGCCAGCAGCGCCCCGACAGCCACTTTGACCGGGGAGCTGTTTTTT. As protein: CASSAPTATLTGELFF. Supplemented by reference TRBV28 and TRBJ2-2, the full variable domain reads DVKVTQSSRYLVKRTGEKVFLECVQDMDHENMFWYRQDPGLGLRLIYFSYDVKMKEKGDIPEGYSVSREKKERFSLILESASTNQTSMYLCASSAPTATLTGELFFGEGSRLTVL.

The CDR3 here is CTSSQDDRVTYEQYF. CDR3 in DNA: TGCACCAGCAGCCAAGACGACAGGGTGACTTACGAGCAGTACTTC. This rearrangement joins TRBV1 to TRBJ2-7; TRBD1 is the table's D call, not checked against the DNA. TRBV1 is designated a pseudogene. This CDR3 has 15 amino acids.

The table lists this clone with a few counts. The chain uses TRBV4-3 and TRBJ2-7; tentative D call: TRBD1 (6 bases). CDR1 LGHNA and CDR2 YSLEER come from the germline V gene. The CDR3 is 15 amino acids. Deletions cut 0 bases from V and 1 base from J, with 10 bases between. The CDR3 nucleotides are TGCGCCAGCAGCCAAGATCGGGACATTTCCTACGAGCAGTACTTC. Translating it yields CASSQDRDISYEQYF.

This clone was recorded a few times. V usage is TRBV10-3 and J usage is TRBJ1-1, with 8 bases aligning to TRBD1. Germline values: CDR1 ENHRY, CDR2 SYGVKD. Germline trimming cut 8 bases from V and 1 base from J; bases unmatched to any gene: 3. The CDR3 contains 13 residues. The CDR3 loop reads CAIQGQANTEAFF. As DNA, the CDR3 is TGTGCCATCCAGGGACAGGCGAACACTGAAGCTTTCTTT.